This TCR beta chain was obtained from a study of T cells in Graves' hyperthyroidism and ophthalmopathy. Many counts were recorded for this clonotype. The antigen is not known. Just one base apart from a much larger clone, this may be a read error. The study, taken as a whole, reports: For ophthalmopathy, model prediction preceded onset by a median approximately 6 months.

Looked up from germline, CDR1 is SNHLY and CDR2 is FYNNEI. V was pared by 1 base and J by 4 bases, with 2 bases between. The CDR3 spans 11 residues. Diagnosis of hyperthyroidism was new in patients aged 18 to 65, and its duration was under 2 months. RNA transcripts provided the source from which TCR beta CDR3 regions were amplified. The HTBI primer set was used in a first-round RT-PCR of the TCR CDR3. MiXCR was run by TCRdb on the multiplex PCR reads, yielding one entry per CDR3 protein. This table has about 840,000 distinct CDR3 sequences, over 35% appearing once. This sequence was found in a man between 18 and 35 years old with Graves' hyperthyroidism. The sequenced sample was blood. The chain joins TRBV2 to TRBJ2-7; D not certain. The DNA for the CDR3 is TGTGCCAGCAGTGAAGAGTACGAGCAGTACTTC. Protein product: CASSEEYEQYF.